This TCR beta chain was identified in a study of tumor-infiltrating lymphocytes in primary liver carcinoma (dated by TCRdb to the late 2010s). Concerning the study at large: Surgical resection was performed in China between 2015 and March 2016 on four to six patients with histopathologically diagnosed primary liver carcinoma. Technical replicate repertoires showed high reproducibility, with mean shared-clone rates roughly 0.87 and correlation coefficients above 0.95. The five patients, three men and two women aged 30 to 69 years, had hepatocellular carcinoma (four) or combined HCC and intrahepatic cholangiocarcinoma (one). Tumors of the five patients were stage T1-T3 N0M0 with maximum diameters of roughly 4.2 to 11 cm. Across five regions of each liver tumor, along with adjacent normal tissue and blood, the study brought together TCRbeta repertoire sequencing, expression microarrays and whole-exome sequencing. Samples yielded roughly 3.5 to 8 million productive TCRbeta reads; read depth did not differ significantly between tissue types. A total of 35 or so specimens from 5 patients, comprising approximately 25 tumor regions, 5 adjacent noncancerous liver tissues and 5 peripheral blood samples, were covered by TCRbeta repertoire sequencing.

Broad study findings and their caveats: Bulk unsorted samples precluded comparing CD4+ and CD8+ T cell repertoires. Repertoire overlap was higher between tumor regions (mean about 35%) than tumor-adjacent (around 17%) or tumor-blood (approximately 14%) pairs, consistent with antigen-driven expansion. With just four to six patients in the study, the authors point out that the findings should be validated in a larger study. The top 250 clones made up a significantly larger repertoire fraction in tumors than in blood (p = 0.039). Only the TCR beta chain was sequenced, which likely underestimates true repertoire diversity because unpaired alpha chains were not captured.

CDR3 length: 16 amino acids, cysteine to phenylalanine. Just the 48-base CDR3 DNA is kept, in frame starting at base 1. CDR1 MNHEY and CDR2 SVGAGI were looked up in the germline V gene. Trimming takes 0 bases from V and 0 bases from J, and the germline ends sit 11 bases apart. This clonotype was observed a handful of times. The clone's antigen remains unknown. Within one base of it there is no much larger clone, and no base qualities were kept. RNA from unsorted whole blood was extracted with TRIzol reagent, and germline DNA was obtained with the DNeasy Blood & Tissue kit. Patients had chronic HBV infection and were treatment-naive at sampling. About 4 milliliters of peripheral blood were collected into K2EDTA tubes before surgery. A constant-region primer and ProtoScript II reverse transcriptase were used to reverse-transcribe TCRbeta-specific cDNA from approximately 550 ng total RNA. TCRbeta libraries were built with three nested multiplex PCR rounds, a slightly modified ARM-PCR procedure. Multiplex TRBV1-TRBV30 forward primers and a Cbeta reverse primer were used in the first two PCR rounds, each of which was run for 9 to 11 cycles. Sample barcodes and Illumina adapters were added in a final 25-cycle PCR with Deep VentR polymerase. Before sequencing, amplicons of 200-500 bp were gel-purified using a QIAquick gel extraction kit. An Illumina HiSeq 2500 was used to sequence the TCRbeta amplicons with 250-bp paired-end reads. The authors' analysis ran thus. To recover full CDR3 sequences, reads were quality-trimmed using Trimmomatic v0.33 and paired reads were then merged using FLASH v1.2.11. MiGEC v1.2.1b assigned V, D and J germline segments to the rearranged TCRbeta sequences. Clonotype statistics and Shannon-Wiener diversity indices were computed with VDJtools v1.0.0. To reduce sampling bias, subsequent analyses other than the diversity analysis used only the 250 most abundant clonotypes in each sample. TCRdb redid the processing of the public reads, applying fastp at Q25 and MiXCR, and retained in-frame beta chains. Each record represents a unique CDR3 protein, reported with the most common genes and DNA among its rows. The V and J calls were not made by the authors but by TCRdb's processing. This sample gives approximately 340,000 distinct CDR3 sequences in total; about two thirds of them show up just once. The ten largest clones capture roughly 6% of the sample.

The V and J genes are TRBV6-5 and TRBJ1-1, with no D gene named confidently. Material for sequencing was peripheral blood. The sequence was collected from a man aged 40-49 years with primary liver carcinoma and hepatitis B virus infection. In nucleotide form, the sequence is TGTGCCAGCAGTTACTCGAAGGAGGAGATGAACACTGAAGCTTTCTTT. Protein translation: CASSYSKEEMNTEAFF.